This is a list of T cell receptor beta chains from one sample in a study of neurological immune-mediated disorders. Using its own MiXCR run on the 5' RACE reads, TCRdb lists one record per CDR3 protein. The sample has some 87,000 distinct CDR3 sequences; roughly 13% are singletons. The sample comprised PBMCs. Source of these receptors: a female donor with HTLV-1-associated myelopathy (HAM/TSP). Both conserved end residues are part of each CDR3. The D gene is left open where the match is weak. Rows give clone size only sometimes, using once, few, many, or a class for an expanded clone.

d_call	v_call	j_call	cdr3_length	clone_size	cdr3_aa	cdr3_nt
.	TRBV3-1	TRBJ2-3	18	many	CASSQDLLLGTTTDTQYF	TGTGCCAGCAGCCAAGACTTATTACTAGGCACCACCACAGATACGCAGTATTTT
.	TRBV7-3	TRBJ2-1	16	many	CASSPRLRSSYNEQFF	TGTGCCAGCAGTCCAAGACTGAGAAGCTCCTACAATGAGCAGTTCTTC
.	TRBV5-1	TRBJ2-3	15	.	CASSFGQGGTYTQYF	TGCGCCAGCAGCTTCGGCCAGGGGGGGACATATACGCAGTATTTT
TRBD2	TRBV5-1	TRBJ2-5	16	many	CASSLVPGGNLKTQYF	TGCGCCAGCAGCTTGGTTCCGGGGGGGAATCTGAAGACCCAGTACTTC
.	TRBV5-1	TRBJ2-3	14	.	CASLRGGAWDTQYF	TGCGCCAGCCTTCGAGGGGGGGCCTGGGATACGCAGTATTTT
.	TRBV20-1	TRBJ2-1	14	many	CSASKDYSYNEQFF	TGCAGTGCTAGTAAGGACTACTCCTACAATGAGCAGTTCTTC
TRBD1	TRBV7-3	TRBJ2-1	15	many	CASSLRQGSYNEQFF	TGTGCCAGCAGCCTAAGACAGGGCTCCTACAATGAGCAGTTCTTC
TRBD2	TRBV29-1	TRBJ2-3	14	.	CSVAGLASADTQYF	TGCAGCGTTGCGGGACTAGCGTCAGCAGATACGCAGTATTTT
.	TRBV12-3/TRBV12-4	TRBJ1-4	15	many	CASSFLSTTNEKLFF	TGTGCCAGCAGTTTTCTGTCTACAACTAATGAAAAACTGTTTTTT
TRBD1	TRBV5-1	TRBJ1-2	15	many	CASSPTGGHNYGYTF	TGCGCCAGCAGCCCGACAGGGGGCCATAACTATGGCTACACCTTC
.	TRBV28	TRBJ2-7	12	many	CASQGSTYEQYF	TGTGCCAGCCAGGGGTCGACCTACGAGCAGTACTTC
.	TRBV20-1	TRBJ2-2	13	medium-sized	CSARGQNTGELFF	TGCAGTGCTAGAGGGCAAAACACCGGGGAGCTGTTTTTT
TRBD1	TRBV4-1	TRBJ2-7	15	once	CASSHLTGASYEQYF	TGCGCCAGCAGCCACTTGACAGGGGCCTCCTACGAGCAGTACTTC
.	TRBV5-5	TRBJ1-5	15	many	CASSLVGGRAQPQHF	TGTGCCAGCAGCTTGGTCGGGGGCAGGGCTCAGCCCCAGCATTTT
TRBD1	TRBV5-6	TRBJ1-2	13	many	CASSFQGAHGYTF	TGTGCCAGCAGCTTTCAGGGGGCGCATGGCTACACCTTC
.	TRBV7-2	TRBJ2-7	16	many	CASSLPQGPSTYEQYF	TGTGCCAGCAGCTTACCCCAGGGGCCCTCCACCTACGAGCAGTACTTC
.	TRBV18	TRBJ1-4	16	many	CASSPRQQATNEKLFF	TGTGCCAGCTCACCTCGACAGCAAGCAACTAATGAAAAACTGTTTTTT
.	TRBV7-2	TRBJ1-2	15	.	CASSLVILGGYGYTF	TGTGCCAGCAGCTTAGTTATTCTGGGTGGCTATGGCTACACCTTC